This T cell receptor beta chain is from a study of T cell responses to AZD1222 COVID-19 vaccine. Whole-study findings and limits: At baseline, just five to seven AZD1222 recipients tested seropositive.

Concerning this clone itself: Antigen specificity is unknown.

Method: immunoSEQ multiplex PCR; TCRdb's copy keeps in-frame clones and lacks some. The sample lists 80,000 to 85,000 clones; 85% to 95% were seen once. Trimming cost V 5 bases and J 10 bases, with 21 bases left between them. CDR1 is LGHDT and CDR2 is YNNKEL in the germline V gene (reference sequence). This CDR3 spans 16 amino acids. This specimen consisted of peripheral blood, obtained 28 days after the second AZD1222 dose. This clonotype was obtained from an adult who received the AZD1222 COVID-19 vaccine. V is TRBV3-1 (or the pseudogene TRBV3-2) and J is TRBJ1-6, with a tentative D call TRBD1 (5 bases). The CDR3: CASSLVVAGGWSPLHF. In DNA form, the CDR3 reads TGTGCCAGCAGCTTGGTTGTCGCTGGGGGTTGGTCACCCCTCCACTTT.